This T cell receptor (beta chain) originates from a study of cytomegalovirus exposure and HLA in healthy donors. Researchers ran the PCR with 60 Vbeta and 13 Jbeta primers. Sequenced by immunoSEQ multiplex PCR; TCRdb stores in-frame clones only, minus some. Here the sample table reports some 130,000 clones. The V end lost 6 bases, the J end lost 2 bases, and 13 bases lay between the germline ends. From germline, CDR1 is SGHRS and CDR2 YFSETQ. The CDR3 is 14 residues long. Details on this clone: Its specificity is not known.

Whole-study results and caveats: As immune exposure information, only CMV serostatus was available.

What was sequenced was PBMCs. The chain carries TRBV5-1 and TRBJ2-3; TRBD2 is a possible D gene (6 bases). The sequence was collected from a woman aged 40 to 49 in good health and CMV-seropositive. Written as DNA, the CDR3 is TGCGCCAGCATGGAGGGGTATTCCACAGATACGCAGTATTTT. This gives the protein CASMEGYSTDTQYF.